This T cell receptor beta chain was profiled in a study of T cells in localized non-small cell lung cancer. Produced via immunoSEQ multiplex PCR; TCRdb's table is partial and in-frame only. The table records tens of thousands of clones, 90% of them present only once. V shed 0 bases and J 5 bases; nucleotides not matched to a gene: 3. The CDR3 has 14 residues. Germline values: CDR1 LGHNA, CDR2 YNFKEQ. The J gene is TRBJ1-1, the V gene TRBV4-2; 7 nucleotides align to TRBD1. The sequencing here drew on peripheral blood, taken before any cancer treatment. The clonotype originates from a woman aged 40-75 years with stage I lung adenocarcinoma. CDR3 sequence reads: CASSQDTGVTEAFF. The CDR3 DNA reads TGTGCCAGCAGCCAAGATACAGGGGTTACTGAAGCTTTCTTT.